This TCR beta chain is drawn from a study of T cell repertoires in cytomegalovirus infection (dated 2019 in TCRdb). Regarding the study in general: Recently identified HLA-C-restricted CMV epitopes, whose presentation resists viral immunomodulation, were targeted by peptide stimulations together with well-studied HLA-B-restricted epitopes. Donor HLA type was relevant to the analysis, as public TCR beta signatures indicated carriage of CMV infection together with the matching HLA type. Broader findings and caveats from the paper: In the ex vivo response, HLA-C-restricted CMV-specific TCR beta clonotypes were dominant, and in two of eight donors the single most frequent clonotype came from this HLA-C-restricted group. Carriers of CMV infection plus the relevant HLA type were discriminated by the cumulative frequency of public TCR beta family members in the study cohort and in an independent approximately 360-donor cohort.

V trim: 4 bases; J trim: 0 bases; unmatched bases: 5. Spanning cysteine to phenylalanine, the CDR3 consists of 15 amino acids. The only DNA kept is the CDR3, 45 bases in frame from the first base. CDR1 and CDR2 (SGHAT, FQNNGV) derive from the germline V gene. This specimen's treatment or condition label, per the study, means: in vitro stimulation with specific CMV peptide epitopes to enrich CMV-specific T cells. Sequenced on an Illumina HiSeq 1500. TCRdb handled the public reads itself, with Q25 trimming in fastp and clone calling in MiXCR, and kept productive beta chains. Each CDR3 protein gets just one entry, which takes the most common genes and DNA from the rows behind it. This sample gives hundreds of thousands of distinct CDR3 sequences in total; roughly 43% of them show up just once. 40% to 50% of the sample belongs to the ten largest clones. To note about this clonotype: Its antigen is unknown. Base qualities were left out, and no much larger clone turns up one base away.

The sequence derives from a human donor in good health (CMV status not recorded). Some clones in this sample may be carry-over from other donors' samples. The chain employs TRBV11-2 and TRBJ2-5; the junction holds 7 bases that match TRBD1. The material sequenced was cultured PBMCs, taken from culture after CMV antigen stimulation. The sequence in DNA is TGTGCCAGCAGCTCGACAGGGTTTGACCAAGAGACCCAGTACTTC. This gives the protein CASSSTGFDQETQYF.